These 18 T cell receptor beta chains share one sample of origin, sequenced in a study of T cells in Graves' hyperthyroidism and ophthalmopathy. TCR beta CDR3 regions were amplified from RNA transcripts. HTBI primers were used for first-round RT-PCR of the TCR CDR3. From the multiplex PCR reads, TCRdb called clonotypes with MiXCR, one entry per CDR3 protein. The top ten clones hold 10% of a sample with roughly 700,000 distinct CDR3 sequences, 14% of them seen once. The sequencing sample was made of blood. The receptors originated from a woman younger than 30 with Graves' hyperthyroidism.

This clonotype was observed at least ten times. For the CDR3, the DNA is TGTGCCAGCAGTTTATTTTTCCCAACAGGGAACACTGAAGCTTTCTTT. Protein sequence: CASSLFFPTGNTEAFF. This chain uses TRBV27 with TRBJ1-1; TRBD1 is a possible D gene (5 bases). CDR3 length: 16 residues. The ends were cut back, 1 base at V and 1 base at J, with 13 bases in the middle. The germline CDR1 and CDR2 sequences are MNHEY and SMNVEV (reference sequence).

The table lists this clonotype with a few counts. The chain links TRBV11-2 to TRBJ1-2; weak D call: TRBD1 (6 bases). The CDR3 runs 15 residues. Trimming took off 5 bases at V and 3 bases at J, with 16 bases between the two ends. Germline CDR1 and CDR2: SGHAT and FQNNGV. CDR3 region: CASSPLGGRDYGYTF. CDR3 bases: TGTGCCAGCAGCCCCCTGGGGGGGCGCGACTATGGCTACACCTTC.

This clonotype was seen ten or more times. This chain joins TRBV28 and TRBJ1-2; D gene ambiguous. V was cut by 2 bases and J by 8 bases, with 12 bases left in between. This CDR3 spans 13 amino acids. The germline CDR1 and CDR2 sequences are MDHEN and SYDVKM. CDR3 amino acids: CASSLMGLGGYTF. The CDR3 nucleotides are TGTGCCAGCAGTTTAATGGGGTTAGGGGGCTACACCTTC.

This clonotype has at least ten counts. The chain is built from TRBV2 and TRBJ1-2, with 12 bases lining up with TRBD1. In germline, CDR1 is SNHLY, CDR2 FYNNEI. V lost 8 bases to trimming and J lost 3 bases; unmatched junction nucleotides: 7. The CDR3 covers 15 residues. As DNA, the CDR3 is TGTGCCAGCCTCGGGGGGACAGGGGGCGACTATGGCTACACCTTC. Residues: CASLGGTGGDYGYTF.

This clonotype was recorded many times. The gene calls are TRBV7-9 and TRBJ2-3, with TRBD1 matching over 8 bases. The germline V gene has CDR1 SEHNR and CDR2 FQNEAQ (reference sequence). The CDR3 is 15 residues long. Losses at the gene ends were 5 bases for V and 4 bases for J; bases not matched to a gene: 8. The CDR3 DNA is TGTGCCAGCAGCGAAGCTCGACAGGGGCCAGATACGCAGTATTTT. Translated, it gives CASSEARQGPDTQYF.

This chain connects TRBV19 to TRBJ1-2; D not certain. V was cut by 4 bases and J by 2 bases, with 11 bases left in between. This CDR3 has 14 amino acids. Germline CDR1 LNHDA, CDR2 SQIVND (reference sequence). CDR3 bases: TGTGCCAGTAGTACCGATACAGCGAACTATGGCTACACCTTC. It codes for CASSTDTANYGYTF.

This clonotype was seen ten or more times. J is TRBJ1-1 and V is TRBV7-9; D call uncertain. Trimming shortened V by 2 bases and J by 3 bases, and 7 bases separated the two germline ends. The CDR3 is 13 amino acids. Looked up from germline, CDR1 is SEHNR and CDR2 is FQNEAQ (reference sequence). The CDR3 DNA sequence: TGTGCCAGCAGCTTAAAAACCTACACTGAAGCTTTCTTT. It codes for CASSLKTYTEAFF.

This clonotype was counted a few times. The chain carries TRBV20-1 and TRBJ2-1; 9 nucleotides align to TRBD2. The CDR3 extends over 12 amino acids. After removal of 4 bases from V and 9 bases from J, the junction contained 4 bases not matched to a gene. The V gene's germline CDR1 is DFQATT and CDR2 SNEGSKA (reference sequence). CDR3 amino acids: CSATSGMGEQFF. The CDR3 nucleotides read TGCAGTGCTACTAGCGGGATGGGTGAGCAGTTCTTC.

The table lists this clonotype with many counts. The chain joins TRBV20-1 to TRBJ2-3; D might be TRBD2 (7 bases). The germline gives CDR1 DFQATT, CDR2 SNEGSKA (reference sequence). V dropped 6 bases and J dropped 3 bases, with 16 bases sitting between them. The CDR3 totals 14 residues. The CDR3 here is CSAAGAGITDTQYF. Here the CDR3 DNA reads TGCAGTGCGGCGGGGGCGGGAATAACAGATACGCAGTATTTT.

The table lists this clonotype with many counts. CDR3 in DNA: TGTGCCTGCAACCGAGGGTCTGCCTACGAGCAGTACTTC. Translation: CACNRGSAYEQYF. The V call is TRBV30, the J call TRBJ2-7; D perhaps matches TRBD2 (5 bases). The CDR3 extends over 13 amino acids. Trimming removed 6 bases at V and 2 bases at J, with 14 bases between. The germline V gene encodes CDR1 GTSNPN and CDR2 SVGIG (reference sequence).

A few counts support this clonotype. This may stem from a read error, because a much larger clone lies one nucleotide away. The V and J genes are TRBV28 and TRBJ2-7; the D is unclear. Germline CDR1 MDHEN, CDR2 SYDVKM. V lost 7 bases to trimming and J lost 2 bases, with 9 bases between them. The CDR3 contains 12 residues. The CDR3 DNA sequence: TGTGCCAGCAAGGCCAGCCCCTACGAGCAGTACTTC. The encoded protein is CASKASPYEQYF.

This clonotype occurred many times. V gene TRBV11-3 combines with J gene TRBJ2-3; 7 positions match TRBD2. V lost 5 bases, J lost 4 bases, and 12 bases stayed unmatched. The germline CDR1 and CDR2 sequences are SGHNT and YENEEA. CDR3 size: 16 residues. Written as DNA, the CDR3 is TGTGCCAGCAGCCCCCCACGAGCGGGAAGCTCAGATACGCAGTATTTT. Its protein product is CASSPPRAGSSDTQYF.

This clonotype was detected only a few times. The chain's CDR3 is CASSGGTALNEKLFF. DNA of the CDR3: TGTGCCAGCAGCGGAGGGACAGCCCTCAATGAAAAACTGTTTTTT. The gene calls are TRBV28 and TRBJ1-4; 7 bases map to TRBD1. Unmatched junction bases numbered 9, after V lost 6 bases and J lost 5 bases. The CDR3 consists of 15 residues. Per germline, CDR1 MDHEN and CDR2 SYDVKM.

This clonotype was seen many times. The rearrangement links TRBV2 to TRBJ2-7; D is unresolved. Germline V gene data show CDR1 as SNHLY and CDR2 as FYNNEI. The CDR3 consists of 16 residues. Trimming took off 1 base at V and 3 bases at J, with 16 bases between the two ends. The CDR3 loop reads CASSEGLGQADYEQYF. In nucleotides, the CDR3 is TGTGCCAGCAGTGAAGGTCTAGGGCAGGCCGACTACGAGCAGTACTTC.

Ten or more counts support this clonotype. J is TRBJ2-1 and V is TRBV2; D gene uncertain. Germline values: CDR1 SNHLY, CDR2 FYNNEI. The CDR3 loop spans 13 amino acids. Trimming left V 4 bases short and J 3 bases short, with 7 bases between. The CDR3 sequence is CASSGILYNEQFF. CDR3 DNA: TGTGCCAGCAGTGGAATTCTCTACAATGAGCAGTTCTTC.

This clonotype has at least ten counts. CDR3 in amino acids: CASSDPGDEQFF. For the CDR3, the DNA is TGTGCCAGCAGCGACCCGGGGGATGAGCAGTTCTTC. The J gene is TRBJ2-1, the V gene TRBV6-1, with D possibly TRBD2 on 6 matching bases. CDR1 MNHNS and CDR2 SASEGT come from the germline V gene. The CDR3 is 12 residues long. Trimming removed 6 bases from V and 8 bases from J, with 11 bases in between.

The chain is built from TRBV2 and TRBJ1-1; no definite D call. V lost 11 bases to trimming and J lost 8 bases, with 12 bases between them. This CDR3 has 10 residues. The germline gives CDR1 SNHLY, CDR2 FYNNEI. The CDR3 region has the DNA TGTGCCTCCCGGAGGCGAGAAGCTTTCTTT. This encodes CASRRREAFF.

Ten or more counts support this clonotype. This CDR3 is CASKLAGGPTSDTQYF. For the CDR3, the DNA is TGTGCCAGCAAGCTAGCGGGAGGGCCTACATCGGATACGCAGTATTTT. The V and J genes are TRBV2 and TRBJ2-3; the match to TRBD2 covers 12 bases. Looked up from germline, CDR1 is SNHLY and CDR2 is FYNNEI. CDR3 size: 16 residues. The J segment lost 6 bases and the V segment lost 7 bases, leaving 11 bases of the junction unmatched.